The T cell receptor (beta chain) under discussion was sequenced for a study of blood T cell repertoires in COVID-19. For the study at large: Whether acute or convalescent, the COVID-19 samples came from the United States, Italy and Spain. Nucleic acid was either cDNA or gDNA, and it came from T cells, B-cell-depleted T cells, or PBMCs.

As handled by the study authors: Counts of nucleated cells, estimated from reference gene primer amplification, were obtained. Only in-frame clones appear in the TCRdb table, and some are missing; sequencing was by immunoSEQ multiplex PCR. The DNA was the basis for D and trimming; V, J and clone size are from that table. The sample shows 45,000 to 60,000 clones, around four fifths of them seen only once. Trimming left V 1 base short and J 3 bases short, with 12 bases between. The germline gives CDR1 SGHTA, CDR2 FQGNSA. The CDR3 loop spans 15 amino acids. The sample was peripheral blood. The sequence came from a woman aged 55-69 years with acute or convalescent COVID-19. The chain joins TRBV7-2 to TRBJ1-1; D possibly corresponds to TRBD1 (5 bases). The CDR3: CASSLGAGTYTEAFF. CDR3 coding DNA: TGTGCCAGCAGCTTAGGTGCAGGGACTTACACTGAAGCTTTCTTT.